The next 7 T cell receptor beta chains were all read from a single sample in a study of low-dose radiotherapy and immunotherapy resistance in tumors. Sample time point: before trial treatment. Covering alpha and beta chains, TRAV- and TRBV-specific primers were used for the first-strand cDNA. With a V-primer adapter and a constant-region primer, TCRs were amplified for roughly 18 PCR cycles. One entry per CDR3 protein results from TCRdb running MiXCR on the reads. This table holds 80,000 to 95,000 distinct CDR3 sequences, 9.4% found once. The material sequenced was PBMCs, taken before treatment. The receptors come from a male donor with prostate cancer.

There are many counts of this clonotype. The CDR3 DNA sequence: TGTGCCAGCAGTTTAGGTGGACTAGCAAGAGAGACCCAGTACTTC. It encodes CASSLGGLARETQYF. The rearrangement links TRBV12-3 or TRBV12-4 to TRBJ2-5; 8 bases fit TRBD2. The CDR3 spans 15 residues. Trimming at V came to 1 base and at J to 4 bases, leaving 5 bases not matched to a gene.

This clonotype showed up many times. The DNA of the CDR3 is TGTGCCAGCAGTTTGACAAGACAATACGAGCAGTACTTC. It yields the protein CASSLTRQYEQYF. This chain uses TRBV12-3 or TRBV12-4 with TRBJ2-7; D uncertain. The CDR3 spans 13 residues. V lost 3 bases to trimming and J lost 4 bases, with 10 bases between them.

This clonotype was recorded at least ten times. The V call is TRBV28, the J call TRBJ2-5; TRBD1 matches 7 bases. Germline V lookup: CDR1 MDHEN, CDR2 SYDVKM. CDR3 length: 14 residues. V lost 6 bases, J lost 7 bases, and 11 bases stayed unmatched. The CDR3 sequence is CASSSTQGVGTQYF. In DNA form, the CDR3 reads TGTGCCAGCAGCTCCACCCAGGGGGTAGGGACCCAGTACTTC.

There are many counts of this clonotype. V and J are TRBV27 and TRBJ2-1; D not resolved. This CDR3 is built from 15 residues. Trimming left V 5 bases short and J 8 bases short, with 19 bases between. Germline V CDR1 and CDR2: MNHEY, SMNVEV (reference sequence). The CDR3 is CASSTLRSGNYEQFF. CDR3 bases: TGTGCCAGCAGTACCCTTAGATCAGGCAATTATGAGCAGTTCTTC.

Notes on this clonotype: It is likely a read error: a sequence one base away is far more abundant. V is TRBV29-1 and J is TRBJ2-5, with TRBD1 matching over 10 bases. J was trimmed by 11 bases and V by 4 bases; bases with no gene match: 13. This CDR3 is 14 amino acids long. Germline V CDR1 and CDR2: SQVTM, ANQGSEA. The CDR3 spells CSVVGDRGYNEQYF. CDR3 DNA: TGCAGCGTTGTTGGGGACAGGGGATACAATGAGCAGTACTTC.

This clonotype was observed at least ten times. This chain joins TRBV29-1 and TRBJ1-3, with D possibly matching TRBD1 (5 bases). Trimming stripped 2 bases from V and 2 bases from J, with 7 bases between. CDR1 and CDR2 from the germline V gene are SQVTM and ANQGSEA. This CDR3 region has 13 residues. This CDR3 reads CSVETGAGNTIYF. The CDR3, as DNA: TGCAGCGTTGAAACGGGGGCTGGAAACACCATATATTTT.

This clonotype was seen at least ten times. This sequence joins TRBV28 and TRBJ2-5; D may be TRBD1 or TRBD2 (6 bases each). The V and J ends lost 6 bases and 5 bases respectively, with 16 bases between them. Germline CDR1 is MDHEN and CDR2 is SYDVKM. This CDR3 is 14 amino acids long. DNA of the CDR3: TGTGCCAGCAGGGCGCAGGGGAGGTTGGAGACCCAGTACTTC. Protein product: CASRAQGRLETQYF.